A selection of T cell receptor beta chains follows, all from one sample in a study of CD8 T cells in ankylosing spondylitis. TCRdb reprocessed the 5' RACE reads via MiXCR and lists one record per CDR3 protein. The data contain under 250,000 distinct CDR3 sequences, approximately 24% of them singletons. The sample was blood, either unsorted or a sorted T cell fraction (not recorded which). The receptors here all came from a male donor with ankylosing spondylitis or in good health (not recorded which). Both conserved end residues are part of each CDR3. Fields, in order: J gene, clone size, D gene, V gene, CDR3 protein, CDR3 DNA. A D gene is named only where the DNA matches it firmly. Clone size is stated in some rows and not others, as once, few, many or a class when expanded.

TRBJ2-7 many - TRBV7-3 CASSLTLDSLRYF TGTGCCAGCAGCTTAACCTTGGACAGCCTAAGGTACTTC
TRBJ2-1 many TRBD2 TRBV4-3 CASSQDPPSGSLVNEQFF TGCGCCAGCAGCCAAGATCCGCCTAGCGGGAGTCTGGTCAATGAGCAGTTCTTC
TRBJ2-1 many - TRBV4-2 CASSQESVLDPNEQFF TGTGCCAGCAGCCAAGAATCGGTACTAGATCCCAATGAGCAGTTCTTC
TRBJ1-5 few - TRBV3-1 CASSQLATLGQPQHF TGTGCCAGCAGCCAACTGGCGACTCTGGGTCAGCCCCAGCATTTT
TRBJ2-3 many TRBD2 TRBV20-1 CSARDSGRPADTQYF TGCAGTGCTAGAGATAGCGGGAGGCCAGCAGATACGCAGTATTTT
TRBJ2-7 many - TRBV5-1 CASSFDGSGSGEQYF TGCGCCAGCAGCTTCGACGGGAGCGGGTCGGGCGAGCAGTACTTC
TRBJ2-7 many - TRBV29-1 CSVAKDSYEQYF TGCAGCGTCGCAAAGGACAGCTACGAGCAGTACTTC
TRBJ2-3 - - TRBV25-1 CASSDLKFGADTQYF TGTGCCAGCAGTGACCTCAAGTTTGGAGCAGATACGCAGTATTTT
TRBJ1-2 - - TRBV20-1 CSATRGPDRATF TGCAGTGCTACAAGGGGCCCTGACAGAGCGACCTTC
TRBJ2-7 - - TRBV29-1 CSVRSGTLAYEQYF TGCAGCGTTCGGTCCGGGACCCTTGCCTACGAGCAGTACTTC
TRBJ2-6 few - TRBV18 CASSGRLSSGANVLTF TGTGCCAGCTCAGGTAGACTGAGCTCTGGGGCCAACGTCCTGACTTTC
TRBJ2-1 many - TRBV10-3 CATPGTLGNEQFF TGTGCCACACCCGGGACCCTGGGGAATGAGCAGTTCTTC
TRBJ2-1 many - TRBV20-1 CSQSRSSYNEQFF TGCAGTCAGTCCAGGAGCTCCTACAATGAGCAGTTCTTC
TRBJ2-1 few TRBD2 TRBV20-1 CSARDRLAGVREQFF TGCAGTGCTAGAGACCGTCTAGCGGGAGTAAGGGAGCAGTTCTTC
TRBJ2-2 many - TRBV7-2 CASSQGLPNTGELFF TGTGCCAGCAGCCAAGGACTACCAAACACCGGGGAGCTGTTTTTT
TRBJ1-1 few - TRBV20-1 CSARGKEGRAFF TGCAGTGCTAGAGGGAAGGAAGGTCGAGCTTTCTTT
TRBJ2-3 few - TRBV20-1 CSARDPLAGSTDTQYF TGCAGTGCTAGAGACCCCCTGGCCGGGAGCACAGATACGCAGTATTTT
TRBJ2-4 once - TRBV20-1 CSAGRQDVGIQYF TGCAGTGCTGGGCGACAGGACGTCGGCATTCAGTACTTC
TRBJ2-5 - - TRBV6-5 CASSYRPLGETQYF TGTGCCAGCAGTTACCGGCCACTGGGAGAGACCCAGTACTTC
TRBJ1-1 - - TRBV20-1 CSASFGPSEAFF TGCAGTGCTAGTTTCGGCCCATCTGAAGCTTTCTTT
TRBJ1-1 - - TRBV25-1 CASSKRSGGSGTEAFF TGTGCCAGCAGTAAAAGGTCGGGGGGCAGCGGCACTGAAGCTTTCTTT
TRBJ1-6 few TRBD1 TRBV7-2 CASSPDRDSPLHF TGTGCCAGCAGCCCCGACAGGGACTCACCCCTCCACTTT
TRBJ2-1 many TRBD2 TRBV25-1 CASSEYGRSYNEQFF TGTGCCAGCAGTGAATACGGGAGGTCCTACAATGAGCAGTTCTTC
TRBJ2-5 many TRBD1 TRBV28 CASSLAPGGGETQYF TGTGCCAGCAGTTTAGCTCCAGGGGGTGGTGAGACCCAGTACTTC